This T cell receptor beta chain was sequenced in a study of cytomegalovirus exposure and HLA in healthy donors (dated by TCRdb to 2017 to 2019). Study-level background: A later analysis indicated that the 120 validation repertoires were generated on the platform also employed for the roughly 650 repertoires of the first cohort. The study aimed to test whether signatures of past pathogen exposure could be identified by cataloging public T cell receptors. A separate validation cohort of about 110 different subjects was used in addition to the 666-subject first cohort. High-throughput TCR immunosequencing, statistical association of individual TCRs with disease status, and machine learning were combined to predict cytomegalovirus infection status. Summary of the overall study and its limitations: In the study, some 160 TCR beta chains were listed as associated with cytomegalovirus. The authors suggested that the approach could potentially be generalized to other disease states and immunological phenotypes. In a later analysis, TCRs clustered in the first cohort were found to also tend to co-occur in the 120 or so validation repertoires, with 94% of cluster scores above 0. Most TCR sequences were seen in very few donors, while some public TCRs were found in many individuals. The classifier was reported to diagnose cytomegalovirus status with high specificity and sensitivity in both the original cohort and the validation cohort. In vitro tests confirmed that a few of the cytomegalovirus-associated TCR beta chains recognize cytomegalovirus antigens. The validation cohort had no HLA typing available for a later analysis, so co-occurrence within that cohort was assessed over all 120 or so repertoires.

Regarding this clone: The specificity of this receptor is unknown. Base quality data are lacking; no much larger clone is found one base away.

V loses 6 bases at its end and J loses 5 bases; junction bases beyond the gene matches: 12. Measured from the cysteine to the phenylalanine, the CDR3 is 16 residues long. Kept here is only the CDR3 DNA, which spans 48 bases and is read in frame from base 1. The germline V gene specifies SGHDN as CDR1 and FVKESK as CDR2. Library prep was done by the immunoSEQ multiplex PCR assay. As for the authors' bioinformatics: A statistical classification framework was built to diagnose cytomegalovirus status from the catalog of TCR beta chain sequences. TCRdb mirrors the immuneACCESS table, restricted to in-frame sequences. Some clones are absent from its copies; in checked studies, under half trace to an unresolved V gene, and the reason for the others is unknown. V, J and clone size were drawn from that table, and D and trimming were deduced from the DNA. The sample includes over 80,000 clones, with around 84% observed a single time. Of the sample, roughly 20% is held by the ten largest clones.

The donors belonged to the validation cohort of over a hundred subjects, which was separate from the roughly 700-subject first cohort. The receptor comes from a man between 18 and 29 years old in good health and CMV-seropositive. The chain uses TRBV14 and TRBJ2-5; TRBD2 fits 10 bases in the junction. Sample: PBMCs. In nucleotides, the sequence is TGTGCCAGCAGTCCTGCGCTACTAGCGGGAAAGGAGACCCAGTACTTC. It codes for CASSPALLAGKETQYF.